One and the same sample provided the 18 T cell receptor beta chains below, sequenced in a study of blood T cell repertoires in COVID-19. The data were produced by immunoSEQ multiplex PCR, yet TCRdb's version contains in-frame clones alone and is incomplete. The sample has under 200,000 clones; roughly 87% are singletons. The sequencing sample was made of peripheral blood. The receptors derive from a woman in her sixties or seventies with COVID-19, enrolled during active disease.

The rearrangement joins TRBV5-1 to TRBJ2-5, with TRBD2 matching 12 bases. The V and J ends lost 4 bases and 6 bases, in that order; junction bases with no gene match: 7. The germline V gene encodes CDR1 SGHRS and CDR2 YFSETQ. The CDR3 length is 15 residues. CDR3 nucleotide sequence: TGCGCCAGCAGCCAGACTAGCGGGGGAGGGAAGACCCAGTACTTC. Translated: CASSQTSGGGKTQYF. Looking up the rest from reference TRBV5-1 and TRBJ2-5 gives the full variable domain: KAGVTQTPRYLIKTRGQQVTLSCSPISGHRSVSWYQQTPGQGLQFLFEYFSETQRNKGNFPGRFSGRQFSNSRSEMNVSTLELGDSALYLCASSQTSGGGKTQYFGPGTRLLVL.

This chain uses TRBV29-1 with TRBJ2-2; D uncertain. The V gene's germline CDR1 is SQVTM and CDR2 ANQGSEA. The V end lost 3 bases, the J end lost 1 base, and 6 bases lay between the germline ends. This CDR3 is built from 13 residues. The CDR3 protein is CSVDAQNTGELFF. The CDR3 nucleotides read TGCAGCGTTGATGCACAGAACACCGGGGAGCTGTTTTTT.

CDR3 sequence reads: CASPPSTGEFYEQYF. CDR3 DNA: TGTGCCAGCCCCCCATCTACGGGGGAATTTTACGAGCAGTACTTC. The chain couples TRBV28 to TRBJ2-7; tentatively, D is TRBD2 (6 bases). From germline, CDR1 is MDHEN and CDR2 SYDVKM. The CDR3 consists of 15 residues. Trimming shortened V by 8 bases and J by 4 bases, and 21 bases separated the two germline ends.

This chain joins TRBV6-1 and TRBJ2-1; 7 bases fit TRBD2. Germline trimming cut 1 base from V and 1 base from J; bases unmatched to any gene: 1. CDR3 length equals 15 residues. Germline CDR1 is MNHNS and CDR2 is SASEGT. The CDR3 DNA is TGTGCCAGCAGTGAAGGCGGGGGTTCCTACAATGAGCAGTTCTTC. Its translation: CASSEGGGSYNEQFF.

For the CDR3, the DNA is TGTGCCAGCTCACAAAGGACAGACACTGAAGCTTTCTTT. Translating gives CASSQRTDTEAFF. The chain combines TRBV18 with TRBJ1-1, with a possible D match to TRBD1 (6 bases). This CDR3 has 13 amino acids. Germline CDR1 reads KGHSH; CDR2 reads LQKENI. The germline V and J ends were trimmed by 4 bases and 3 bases, with 9 bases remaining between them.

The chain links TRBV5-5 to TRBJ2-3; D may be TRBD1 (5 bases). This CDR3 contains 14 residues. V was pared by 1 base and J by 1 base, with 7 bases between. Germline lookup yields CDR1 SGHKS and CDR2 YYEKEE (reference sequence). The CDR3 nucleotides are TGTGCCAGCAGCTTGCAGGGCGGCACAGATACGCAGTATTTT. Protein sequence: CASSLQGGTDTQYF.

The chain couples TRBV7-2 to TRBJ1-4; 8 nucleotides line up with TRBD1. The junction had 7 bases not matched to a gene; V was cut back by 5 bases and J by 8 bases. Germline CDR1 SGHTA, CDR2 FQGNSA. This CDR3 region has 14 residues. This CDR3 reads CASSPGQGIEKLFF. Written as DNA, the CDR3 is TGTGCCAGCAGCCCCGGACAGGGAATCGAAAAACTGTTTTTT.

The genes are TRBV7-6 and TRBJ2-3; possible D gene TRBD1, 5 bases. V was clipped by 0 bases and J by 5 bases, with 9 bases between them. The CDR3 spans 14 residues. Per germline, CDR1 SGHVS and CDR2 FNYEAQ. The CDR3 protein is CASSLAAGIDTQYF. In nucleotides, the CDR3 is TGTGCCAGCAGCTTAGCGGCAGGGATAGATACGCAGTATTTT.

V is TRBV11-2 and J is TRBJ1-3, with D unresolved. Germline CDR1 SGHAT, CDR2 FQNNGV. V was cut by 5 bases and J by 4 bases, with 3 bases left in between. This CDR3 is 11 amino acids long. The DNA of the CDR3 is TGTGCCAGCAGCGCGGGAAACACCATATATTTT. Translating it yields CASSAGNTIYF.

V usage is TRBV6-5 and J usage is TRBJ1-6; tentative D call: TRBD1 (6 bases). CDR3 length equals 13 residues. The V gene's germline CDR1 is MNHEY and CDR2 SVGAGI. V dropped 6 bases and J dropped 8 bases, with 11 bases sitting between them. The CDR3 coding sequence is TGTGCCAGCAGAGGTTACAGGGATTCACCCCTCCACTTT. The encoded protein is CASRGYRDSPLHF.

The V and J genes are TRBV6-6 and TRBJ2-3; D is possibly TRBD2 (6 bases). Per the germline V gene, CDR1 is MNHNY and CDR2 is SVGAGI (reference sequence). This CDR3 is built from 14 residues. V was trimmed by 3 bases and J by 6 bases, leaving 13 bases between them. CDR3 bases: TGTGCCAGCAGTTATGACGGCGGGAAGGATACGCAGTATTTT. This gives the protein CASSYDGGKDTQYF.

The chain combines TRBV5-1 with TRBJ2-2; 9 nucleotides agree with TRBD2. Germline V gives CDR1 SGHRS, CDR2 YFSETQ. J gave up 0 bases and V 4 bases, and 4 bases lay outside the gene matches. The length of the CDR3 is 16 residues. CDR3 coding DNA: TGCGCCAGCAGCACGTTAGCGGGAGCGAACACCGGGGAGCTGTTTTTT. It codes for CASSTLAGANTGELFF.

The chain employs TRBV2 and TRBJ2-1; the match to TRBD2 covers 10 bases. With V trimmed by 11 bases and J by 2 bases, 3 bases remained unmatched. CDR3 length: 13 residues. Germline lookup yields CDR1 SNHLY and CDR2 FYNNEI. The CDR3 loop is CAGAGGPYNEQFF. The CDR3 bases are TGTGCCGGAGCGGGAGGGCCCTACAATGAGCAGTTCTTC.

The chain is built from TRBV7-8 and TRBJ2-2, with 8 bases lining up with TRBD1. Per germline, CDR1 SGHVS and CDR2 FQNEAQ. The CDR3 covers 19 residues. V shed 2 bases and J 6 bases; nucleotides not matched to a gene: 17. Written as DNA, the CDR3 is TGTGCCAGCAGCTTAATTCTTCCAGGGGGCTTCCCGGGCGCCGGGGAGCTGTTTTTT. Its translation is CASSLILPGGFPGAGELFF.

The chain combines TRBV6-4 with TRBJ2-5, with TRBD2 matching over 7 bases. V dropped 6 bases and J dropped 1; count of bases not matched to a gene: 8. The CDR3 has 15 amino acids. CDR1 MRHNA and CDR2 SNTAGT come from the germline V gene. The CDR3 DNA reads as TGTGCCAGCAGCGCCGAGGGACTACCCCAAGAGACCCAGTACTTC. It specifies CASSAEGLPQETQYF.

The gene calls are TRBV19 and TRBJ2-7, with D maybe TRBD2 (5 bases). CDR3 size: 12 residues. Germline assignment: CDR1 LNHDA and CDR2 SQIVND (reference sequence). The germline V and J ends were trimmed by 5 bases and 3 bases, with 8 bases remaining between them. CDR3 sequence (DNA): TGTGCCAGTAGTCCTAGCAACTACGAGCAGTACTTC. Translation: CASSPSNYEQYF.

The chain employs TRBV7-9 and TRBJ2-1; D is perhaps TRBD1 (6 bases). V lost 3 bases and J 10 bases, leaving 10 bases between the germline ends. Germline CDR1 SEHNR, CDR2 FQNEAQ (reference sequence). CDR3 length: 12 residues. The CDR3 region has the DNA TGTGCCAGCAGCTTCGGTCAGGGGGAGCAGTTCTTC. This sequence encodes CASSFGQGEQFF.

V is TRBV13 and J is TRBJ2-1; TRBD2 matches 7 bases. Trimming removed 2 bases from V and 0 bases from J; junction bases left unmatched: 4. The CDR3 spans 16 residues. Germline CDR1 PRHDT, CDR2 FYEKMQ (reference sequence). CDR3 bases: TGTGCCAGCAGCTTAAAAGGCGGGAGCTCCTACAATGAGCAGTTCTTC. It specifies CASSLKGGSSYNEQFF. The full variable domain, its missing parts supplied by reference TRBV13 and TRBJ2-1, is AAGVIQSPRHLIKEKRETATLKCYPIPRHDTVYWYQQGPGQDPQFLISFYEKMQSDKGSIPDRFSAQQFSDYHSELNMSSLELGDSALYFCASSLKGGSSYNEQFFGPGTRLTVL.